This T cell receptor beta chain was documented in a study of cytomegalovirus exposure and HLA in healthy donors. With regard to this clone: Its antigen is not known.

PCR used 60 Vbeta primers and 13 Jbeta primers. Data came from immunoSEQ multiplex PCR; TCRdb stores just in-frame clones and leaves some out. The sample has about 160,000 clones, just under 80% seen once; the top ten hold 9.5% to 10%. Regarding the study as a whole: The study listed 164 cytomegalovirus-associated TCR beta chains.

Germline trimming cut 2 bases from V and 2 bases from J; bases unmatched to any gene: 2. The CDR3 sequence is 16 residues long. CDR1 is LNHDA, CDR2 SQIVND, per germline (reference sequence). The chain has TRBV19 and TRBJ2-1, with TRBD2 matching 11 bases. Sample: PBMCs. The sequence was collected from a man in his late teens or twenties in good health and CMV-seropositive. This CDR3 reads CASSISSGRTYNEQFF. CDR3 DNA: TGTGCCAGTAGTATATCTAGCGGGAGGACCTACAATGAGCAGTTCTTC.